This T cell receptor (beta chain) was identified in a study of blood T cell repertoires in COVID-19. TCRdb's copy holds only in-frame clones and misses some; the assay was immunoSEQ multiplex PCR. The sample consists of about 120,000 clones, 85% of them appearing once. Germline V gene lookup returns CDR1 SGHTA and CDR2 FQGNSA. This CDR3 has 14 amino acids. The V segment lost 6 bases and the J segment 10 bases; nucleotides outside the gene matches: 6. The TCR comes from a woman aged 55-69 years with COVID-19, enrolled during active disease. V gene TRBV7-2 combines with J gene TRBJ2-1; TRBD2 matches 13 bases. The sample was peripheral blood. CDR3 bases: TGTGCCAGCAGTCGACTAGCGGGGGGCGTGGAGCAGTTCTTC. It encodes CASSRLAGGVEQFF.